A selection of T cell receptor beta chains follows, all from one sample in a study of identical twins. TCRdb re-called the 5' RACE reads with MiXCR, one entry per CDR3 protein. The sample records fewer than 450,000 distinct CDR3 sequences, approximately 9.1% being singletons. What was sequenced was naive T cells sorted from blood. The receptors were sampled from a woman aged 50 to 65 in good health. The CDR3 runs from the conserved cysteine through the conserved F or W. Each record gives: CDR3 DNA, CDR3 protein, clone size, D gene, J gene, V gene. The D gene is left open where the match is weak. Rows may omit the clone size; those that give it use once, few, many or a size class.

DNA: TGCAGTGCTAGAGATCGCGGACTAGTGTTCTTC
CDR3: CSARDRGLVFF
size: few
D: TRBD2
J: TRBJ2-1
V: TRBV20-1

DNA: TGCGCCCCAATAGGGTTTTATGATTTAGAGACCCAGTACTTC
CDR3: CAPIGFYDLETQYF
size: few
D: .
J: TRBJ2-5
V: TRBV5-1

DNA: TGTGCCAGCAGTCCCAGCGGGACCGGGGGGAATGAGCAGTTCTTC
CDR3: CASSPSGTGGNEQFF
size: few
D: TRBD2
J: TRBJ2-1
V: TRBV12-3/TRBV12-4

DNA: TGCGCCAGCAGCCCGGCTGAAGGTGGCTACACCTTC
CDR3: CASSPAEGGYTF
size: .
D: .
J: TRBJ1-2
V: TRBV5-1

DNA: TGTGCCAGCAGCTTTTCGGACCTTAACGAGCAGTACTTC
CDR3: CASSFSDLNEQYF
size: few
D: .
J: TRBJ2-7
V: TRBV7-3

DNA: TGTGCCAGCAGTTCCTCGGACAGGGGAGAGGACTATGGCTACACCTTC
CDR3: CASSSSDRGEDYGYTF
size: many
D: TRBD1
J: TRBJ1-2
V: TRBV6-5

DNA: TGTGCCAGCAGGGGGCCGGGTACTGAAGCTTTCTTT
CDR3: CASRGPGTEAFF
size: few
D: .
J: TRBJ1-1
V: TRBV3-1

DNA: TGCAGTGCTAGAGAGACAGGGGATAGGCCCCAGCATTTT
CDR3: CSARETGDRPQHF
size: .
D: TRBD1
J: TRBJ1-5
V: TRBV20-1

DNA: TGTGCCAGCAGTTACAGGACTAGCGGCACAGATACGCAGTATTTT
CDR3: CASSYRTSGTDTQYF
size: many
D: TRBD2
J: TRBJ2-3
V: TRBV6-5

DNA: TGCAGTGCTAGACCTCTAGCGGACTTCTCCTACGAGCAGTACTTC
CDR3: CSARPLADFSYEQYF
size: many
D: TRBD2
J: TRBJ2-7
V: TRBV20-1

DNA: TGTGCCACCAGCAGAGCCCTAGATAGAAATGAGCAGTTCTTC
CDR3: CATSRALDRNEQFF
size: .
D: .
J: TRBJ2-1
V: TRBV15

DNA: TGTGCCATCAGTTCCCCGGGACAGGCGTCTGGAAACACCATATATTTT
CDR3: CAISSPGQASGNTIYF
size: many
D: TRBD1
J: TRBJ1-3
V: TRBV10-3

DNA: TGCAGTGCACGACAGGGCGAGTCGTCGGGTCAGCCCCAGCATTTT
CDR3: CSARQGESSGQPQHF
size: few
D: TRBD1
J: TRBJ1-5
V: TRBV20-1

DNA: TGTGCCAGCAGCCCCCGAGCTGGCGGGATCTACGAGCAGTACTTC
CDR3: CASSPRAGGIYEQYF
size: many
D: .
J: TRBJ2-7
V: TRBV7-9

DNA: TGTGCCAGCAGTTATTTACGGGAGAGGCAGTTCTTC
CDR3: CASSYLRERQFF
size: few
D: .
J: TRBJ2-1
V: TRBV6-2/TRBV6-3

DNA: TGCAGTGCCCAAGGGGATGGGGGGCAGAGGGAGACCCAGTACTTC
CDR3: CSAQGDGGQRETQYF
size: few
D: .
J: TRBJ2-5
V: TRBV20-1

DNA: TGTGCCAGCACCTTGGGAGAGGGCTATGGCTACACCTTC
CDR3: CASTLGEGYGYTF
size: many
D: .
J: TRBJ1-2
V: TRBV12-3/TRBV12-4

DNA: TGTGCCAGCAGTCCCACACAGGGGGCTGACTATGGCTACACCTTC
CDR3: CASSPTQGADYGYTF
size: many
D: TRBD1
J: TRBJ1-2
V: TRBV12-3/TRBV12-4

DNA: TGTGCCAGCAGTTACTTGGCGGGAGGGCCTTGGACCGGGGAGCTGTTTTTT
CDR3: CASSYLAGGPWTGELFF
size: many
D: TRBD2
J: TRBJ2-2
V: TRBV6-2/TRBV6-3

DNA: TGCAGTGCTAGAGATAGGGACGGGTCCTACAATGAGCAGTTCTTC
CDR3: CSARDRDGSYNEQFF
size: .
D: .
J: TRBJ2-1
V: TRBV20-1

DNA: TGCGCCAGCAGCCAAGGACTGAGTCAGTACTTC
CDR3: CASSQGLSQYF
size: many
D: .
J: TRBJ2-4
V: TRBV4-1

DNA: TGCAGCGACAGGACAGCAGATACGCAGTATTTT
CDR3: CSDRTADTQYF
size: .
D: .
J: TRBJ2-3
V: TRBV29-1

DNA: TGTGCCAGCAGTCCCACTACCGGGACTAGCGGGAGGAATGAGCAGTTCTTC
CDR3: CASSPTTGTSGRNEQFF
size: .
D: TRBD2
J: TRBJ2-1
V: TRBV6-6

DNA: TGTGCCAGCAGTTACTCGGGCCAGGGGGCACTTGGGGCCAACGTCCTGACTTTC
CDR3: CASSYSGQGALGANVLTF
size: .
D: TRBD1
J: TRBJ2-6
V: TRBV6-5

DNA: TGCGCCAGCAGCCAAGGGTTCCCTTATGAGCAGTACTTC
CDR3: CASSQGFPYEQYF
size: few
D: .
J: TRBJ2-7
V: TRBV4-1

DNA: TGTGCCACCAGTGATATGGGGGTTCCCCCTAACAATGAGCAGTTCTTC
CDR3: CATSDMGVPPNNEQFF
size: .
D: .
J: TRBJ2-1
V: TRBV24-1

DNA: TGTGCCAGCAGTTTAGACCGGACCCGGGATGAGCAGTTCTTC
CDR3: CASSLDRTRDEQFF
size: few
D: .
J: TRBJ2-1
V: TRBV12-3/TRBV12-4